This T cell receptor beta chain came from a study of cytomegalovirus exposure and HLA in healthy donors. 60 Vbeta and 13 Jbeta primers were used in PCR. Clones were read by immunoSEQ multiplex PCR, and TCRdb kept only the in-frame ones, dropping some. The sample has 150,000 to 200,000 clones, nearly 80% seen once. Whole-study findings and limits: Accounts indicate the classifier identified cytomegalovirus status with strong specificity and sensitivity.

The CDR3 length is 16 residues. After removal of 0 bases from V and 3 bases from J, the junction contained 5 bases not matched to a gene. Germline loops: CDR1 SGHDT, CDR2 YYEEEE. This clone has a single count. Its antigen is undetermined. Sequencing input: PBMCs. The V call is TRBV5-6, the J call TRBJ2-2; 7 bases agree with TRBD1. This sequence originates from a woman aged 25 to 45 in good health and CMV-seropositive. The CDR3 region is CASSLVKGAYTGELFF. The DNA of the CDR3 is TGTGCCAGCAGCTTGGTGAAGGGGGCTTACACCGGGGAGCTGTTTTTT.